These T cell receptor beta chains were read from a single sample in a study of identical twins. Via MiXCR, TCRdb re-called the 5' RACE reads, giving one row per CDR3 protein. Among about 220,000 distinct CDR3 sequences listed, 7.5% were seen once. This same sample was also taken into another study, of yellow fever vaccine responses in identical twins.

Sequenced material: memory (CD45RO+) T cells sorted from blood. The receptors come from a woman aged 18-29 years in good health. Both conserved end residues are part of each CDR3. D genes are given only for firm matches. The size entry is marked missing in some rows and otherwise reads once, few, many or a size class.

abundance: many; v_gene: TRBV5-6; d_gene: TRBD1; j_gene: TRBJ1-1; CDR3nt: TGTGCCAGCAGCGCGGACAGGGTTGACACTGAAGCTTTCTTT; CDR3aa: CASSADRVDTEAFF
abundance: many; v_gene: TRBV5-6; d_gene: TRBD1; j_gene: TRBJ2-5; CDR3nt: TGTGCCAGCTTTACGACAGGGGGCGTAACAGAGACCCAGTACTTC; CDR3aa: CASFTTGGVTETQYF
abundance: few; v_gene: TRBV7-2; d_gene: -; j_gene: TRBJ2-3; CDR3nt: TGTGCCAGCAGCCGAAAGGCGGGGCGGGCCCCCGATACGCAGTATTTT; CDR3aa: CASSRKAGRAPDTQYF
abundance: many; v_gene: TRBV7-2; d_gene: TRBD1; j_gene: TRBJ2-3; CDR3nt: TGTGCCAGCAGCCCAAATGGACAGGGTAGGGATACGCAGTATTTT; CDR3aa: CASSPNGQGRDTQYF
abundance: -; v_gene: TRBV30; d_gene: TRBD2; j_gene: TRBJ2-3; CDR3nt: TGTGCCTGGAGTGTACTAGCGGGAGGGCCAGATACGCAGTATTTT; CDR3aa: CAWSVLAGGPDTQYF
abundance: -; v_gene: TRBV20-1; d_gene: -; j_gene: TRBJ1-5; CDR3nt: TGCAGTGCTTCGGGAATCGGTCAGCCCCAGCATTTT; CDR3aa: CSASGIGQPQHF
abundance: -; v_gene: TRBV5-1; d_gene: TRBD1; j_gene: TRBJ2-1; CDR3nt: TGCGCCAGCAGCTCCGACAGGGCAGTTGATGAGCAGTTCTTC; CDR3aa: CASSSDRAVDEQFF
abundance: few; v_gene: TRBV6-1; d_gene: -; j_gene: TRBJ2-6; CDR3nt: TGTGCCAGCAGTCCTACAGCTGGAGCCAACGTCCTGACTTTC; CDR3aa: CASSPTAGANVLTF
abundance: -; v_gene: TRBV20-1; d_gene: -; j_gene: TRBJ2-7; CDR3nt: TGCAGTGCTAGAGAGCTAACAGGCCTAGTCCGATACGAGCAGTACTTC; CDR3aa: CSARELTGLVRYEQYF
abundance: many; v_gene: TRBV18; d_gene: -; j_gene: TRBJ2-1; CDR3nt: TGTGCCAGCTCACCGGCGACGGTTAGAGGTGAGCAGTTCTTC; CDR3aa: CASSPATVRGEQFF
abundance: -; v_gene: TRBV7-2; d_gene: -; j_gene: TRBJ2-5; CDR3nt: TGTGCCAGCAGCATCGGGGCGACAGGGAGGTTAGAGACCCAGTACTTC; CDR3aa: CASSIGATGRLETQYF
abundance: few; v_gene: TRBV6-2/TRBV6-3; d_gene: TRBD2; j_gene: TRBJ2-5; CDR3nt: TGTGCCAGCCTAGTAGCGGGCGGAGAGACCCAGTACTTC; CDR3aa: CASLVAGGETQYF
abundance: many; v_gene: TRBV5-6; d_gene: TRBD2; j_gene: TRBJ2-5; CDR3nt: TGTGCCAGCAGCTTGATGACTAGCGGCGGACAAGAGACCCAGTACTTC; CDR3aa: CASSLMTSGGQETQYF
abundance: many; v_gene: TRBV12-3/TRBV12-4; d_gene: TRBD1; j_gene: TRBJ1-4; CDR3nt: TGTGCCAGCAGTCTCATACGGGGGACAGACTTTGAAAAACTGTTTTTT; CDR3aa: CASSLIRGTDFEKLFF
abundance: many; v_gene: TRBV24-1; d_gene: TRBD2; j_gene: TRBJ2-1; CDR3nt: TGTGCCACCAGGCTAGCGGGAGGGACTGAGCAGTTCTTC; CDR3aa: CATRLAGGTEQFF
abundance: few; v_gene: TRBV3-1; d_gene: -; j_gene: TRBJ2-1; CDR3nt: TGTGCCAGCAGCCAAGAGGGACCTTTAAGCTCCTACAATGAGCAGTTCTTC; CDR3aa: CASSQEGPLSSYNEQFF
abundance: many; v_gene: TRBV3-1; d_gene: TRBD2; j_gene: TRBJ2-7; CDR3nt: TGTGCCAGCAGCCTGGGACTAGCGGGAGGAAACGAGCAGTACTTC; CDR3aa: CASSLGLAGGNEQYF
abundance: many; v_gene: TRBV5-1; d_gene: -; j_gene: TRBJ2-7; CDR3nt: TGCGCCAGCAGCTTCCTGAATTCAGGCTACGAGCAGTACTTC; CDR3aa: CASSFLNSGYEQYF
abundance: many; v_gene: TRBV27; d_gene: -; j_gene: TRBJ1-6; CDR3nt: TGTGCCAGCAGTTGGAAGAACGGGGGGAACTCCTATAATTCACCCCTCCACTTT; CDR3aa: CASSWKNGGNSYNSPLHF
abundance: many; v_gene: TRBV20-1; d_gene: TRBD2; j_gene: TRBJ2-5; CDR3nt: TGCAGTGCTAGAGGACCGGGACTAGCGGGTCCGTTGGAGACCCAGTACTTC; CDR3aa: CSARGPGLAGPLETQYF
abundance: few; v_gene: TRBV5-6; d_gene: -; j_gene: TRBJ1-2; CDR3nt: TGTGCCAGCAGCTTGCTGTCAAGTCTAGATGGCTACACCTTC; CDR3aa: CASSLLSSLDGYTF
abundance: few; v_gene: TRBV5-1; d_gene: -; j_gene: TRBJ1-4; CDR3nt: TGCGCCAGCAGCTTGGAGGGCAGACAAAAACTGTTTTTT; CDR3aa: CASSLEGRQKLFF
abundance: few; v_gene: TRBV10-2; d_gene: -; j_gene: TRBJ2-7; CDR3nt: TGCGCCAGCGGCCCTACGGGCCTCTCCTACGAGCAGTACTTC; CDR3aa: CASGPTGLSYEQYF
abundance: -; v_gene: TRBV7-3; d_gene: TRBD1; j_gene: TRBJ2-1; CDR3nt: TGTGCCAGCAGCTTCGGGACAGGGGGAGGTTATGAGCAGTTCTTC; CDR3aa: CASSFGTGGGYEQFF
abundance: -; v_gene: TRBV27; d_gene: TRBD1; j_gene: TRBJ2-3; CDR3nt: TGTGCCAGCAGTATCCTAACAGGGGCAGATACGCAGTATTTT; CDR3aa: CASSILTGADTQYF
abundance: few; v_gene: TRBV3-1; d_gene: -; j_gene: TRBJ1-1; CDR3nt: TGTGCCAGCAGTTTAGGAGTAGTCACTGAAGCTTTCTTT; CDR3aa: CASSLGVVTEAFF